The TCR beta chain under discussion was sequenced for a study of T cells expressing NK-cell markers (dated by TCRdb to between 2020 and 2021). Study-level background: Three sorted T-cell subsets (CD3+CD56+NKG2C+, CD3+CD56+NKG2C- and CD3+CD56-NKG2C+) from under 10 donors had their TCR beta-chain repertoires profiled. Libraries were sequenced as 2 x 150 bp reads on Illumina HiSeq 2000/2500, MiSeq or NextSeq. The study sequenced eight donors, all healthy volunteers chosen at random: three men and five women. Of the eight sequenced donors, seven were found to be HCMV-seropositive and one was found to be HCMV-seronegative. The paper's findings and limits, for the study overall: In about 6 donors, the dominant CD3+CD56+NKG2C+ clonotypes were found to rank among the top 10 CD8+ clonotypes and to make up about 1.0-8% of CD8+ T cells. Those dominant clonotypes were again the most abundant among CD3+CD56-NKG2C+ cells in a handful of donors, at roughly 25-65%. Whether the expanded NKG2C-expressing T cell clones were specific for HCMV antigens remained unclear.

A word on this clonotype: It has no known antigen specificity.

The CDR3 runs 13 amino acids, cysteine and phenylalanine included. Nucleotide data are not available. CDR1 and CDR2 are drawn from the germline V gene: SGHTA, FQGNSA. For sequencing, an Illumina HiSeq 2000 was employed. TCR beta cDNA libraries were made by 5'RACE template switching that added a universal primer site and unique molecular identifiers. cDNA synthesis was primed from the TCR beta constant segment, followed by two successive PCR amplification steps. From the authors' description of their analysis: MIGEC handled demultiplexing of the reads and grouping by UMI, while MiTCR was used to assemble and quantify clonotypes. To exclude erroneous sequences, any TCR cDNA sequence not supported by at least two reads was discarded. The tcR package was used for downstream repertoire analysis, and clonotypes were matched across fractions by CDR3 nucleotide sequence plus V segment. VDJmatch was used to annotate antigen specificity against VDJdb, with one amino acid substitution in CDR3 permitted. Each entry corresponds to one CDR3 protein sequence from reads that TCRdb reprocessed, and DNA is not given. These V and J calls originate from TCRdb's pipeline instead of the authors' own analysis. This specimen's table enumerates roughly 380,000 distinct CDR3 sequences. Together, the top ten hold roughly 5.5% of the sample.

A commercial ELISA kit detecting HCMV-specific IgG in serum was used to determine HCMV serostatus. Peripheral blood mononuclear cells were isolated from blood by Ficoll density gradient centrifugation. The rearranged chain carries TRBV7-2 and TRBJ1-5. The sample was blood T cells: a sorted CD56 or NKG2C T cell subset, CD4+ or CD8+ T cells, or bulk PBMC T cells (not recorded which). This sequence originates from a man between 18 and 69 years old in good health. The CDR3 sequence is CASALSSNQPQHF.